The following is a TCR beta chain sequence with its context. This sample is drawn from a study of T-cell reconstitution after alpha-beta-depleted transplantation in children. The CDR3 extends over 22 amino acids. The germline gives CDR1 LNHNV, CDR2 YYDKDF (reference sequence). V trimming: 1 base; J trimming: 0 bases; junction bases outside the gene matches: 19. Preparation of the TCRbeta library involved a method that used unique molecular identifiers. TCRdb processed the PCR reads anew with MiXCR; each CDR3 protein has one entry. The sample holds roughly 500,000 distinct CDR3 sequences, around 20% seen once.

The sequencing here drew on PBMCs from the stem cell graft donor, taken from the stem cell graft. The genes are TRBV15 and TRBJ1-5, with 9 bases matching TRBD1. The TCR originated in a human donor who donated a stem cell graft to a child with acute lymphoblastic leukemia. The CDR3 region has the DNA TGTGCCACCAGCAGAGCCCCGGGACAGGGACCCCCATACCTCTATAGCAATCAGCCCCAGCATTTT. Residues: CATSRAPGQGPPYLYSNQPQHF.